One sample yielded the 14 T cell receptor beta chains listed below, sequenced in a study of blood T cells in healthy people across ages. A J-beta primer mix and a sample-barcoded 5' primer were used in a second PCR of roughly 6 to 12 cycles. One entry per CDR3 protein, called by TCRdb with MiXCR from the 5' RACE reads. The sample holds fewer than 650,000 distinct CDR3 sequences, around a quarter seen once. These same data were also listed under a study on T cells of mothers and their children.

The source material was blood. The origin of the receptors is a boy aged 2 to 9 in good health.

This clonotype was detected only a few times. This chain joins TRBV5-4 and TRBJ2-3; D gene uncertain. Germline CDR1 is SGHNT and CDR2 is YYREEE (reference sequence). This CDR3 contains 13 residues. Trimming took off 9 bases at V and 0 bases at J, with 11 bases between the two ends. The CDR3 here is CATQPWSTDTQYF. DNA of the CDR3: TGTGCCACCCAGCCGTGGAGCACAGATACGCAGTATTTT. The full variable domain, in which reference TRBV5-4 and TRBJ2-3 provide the parts outside the CDR3, is ETGVTQSPTHLIKTRGQQVTLRCSSQSGHNTVSWYQQALGQGPQFIFQYYREEENGRGNFPPRFSGLQFPNYSSELNVNALELDDSALYLCATQPWSTDTQYFGPGTRLTVL.

V usage is TRBV6-1 and J usage is TRBJ2-3; D is unresolved. Germline lookup yields CDR1 MNHNS and CDR2 SASEGT. V lost 2 bases to trimming and J lost 0 bases, with 6 bases between them. CDR3 length: 14 amino acids. CDR3 protein: CASSEIDSTDTQYF. The CDR3 DNA reads as TGTGCCAGCAGTGAAATAGACAGCACAGATACGCAGTATTTT.

The chain carries TRBV20-1 and TRBJ2-5; TRBD2 might be the D (6 bases). The CDR3 covers 14 residues. Germline values: CDR1 DFQATT, CDR2 SNEGSKA (reference sequence). Trimming left V 3 bases short and J 1 base short, with 12 bases between. CDR3 sequence: CSASGSAVQETQYF. CDR3 bases: TGCAGTGCTAGCGGGAGCGCGGTCCAAGAGACCCAGTACTTC.

V gene TRBV6-1 combines with J gene TRBJ2-3, with unresolved D. Germline V gene sequence: CDR1 MNHNS, CDR2 SASEGT. The CDR3 loop spans 14 amino acids. V lost 0 bases and J 14 bases, leaving 18 bases between the germline ends. CDR3 in amino acids: CASSEALGRSMGYF. DNA for the CDR3: TGTGCCAGCAGTGAAGCCCTCGGTAGGAGTATGGGGTATTTT.

This clonotype has more than one count but fewer than ten. V gene TRBV12-3 or TRBV12-4 combines with J gene TRBJ2-5; tentatively, D is TRBD2 (5 bases). V dropped 3 bases and J dropped 1 base, with 12 bases sitting between them. CDR3 length: 15 residues. DNA of the CDR3: TGTGCCAGCAGTTTGGGAGAATTCCGCCAAGAGACCCAGTACTTC. Amino acid sequence: CASSLGEFRQETQYF.

This clonotype was detected many times. V and J are TRBV2 and TRBJ2-1; TRBD2 aligns across 9 bases. V was pared by 6 bases and J by 6 bases, with 3 bases of the junction left unmatched. CDR1 SNHLY and CDR2 FYNNEI come from the germline V gene. The CDR3 loop spans 13 amino acids. The CDR3 DNA sequence: TGTGCCAGCAGCCGACTAGCGGCCAATGAGCAGTTCTTC. Its translation is CASSRLAANEQFF.

The sample holds a few counts of this clonotype. The chain carries TRBV5-1 and TRBJ1-2; D possibly corresponds to TRBD1 (6 bases). CDR3 length: 15 residues. Trimming stripped 4 bases from V and 2 bases from J, with 15 bases between. CDR1 SGHRS and CDR2 YFSETQ come from the germline V gene. The CDR3 DNA sequence: TGCGCCAGCAGCCCCTCCGGACAGACCAACTATGGCTACACCTTC. Protein sequence: CASSPSGQTNYGYTF.

V gene TRBV4-1 combines with J gene TRBJ2-3; the D is unclear. CDR1 is MGHRA, CDR2 YSYEKL, per germline. V shed 4 bases and J shed 3 bases, with 8 bases lying between them. This CDR3 is 13 amino acids long. The CDR3 bases are TGCGCCAGCAGCCGCCTAGGGACAGATACGCAGTATTTT. This translates into CASSRLGTDTQYF.

This clonotype has a handful of counts. V gene TRBV4-3 combines with J gene TRBJ1-6; D remains ambiguous. Germline CDR1 and CDR2: LGHNA and YSLEER. V was cut by 0 bases and J by 9 bases, with 12 bases left in between. This CDR3 contains 15 residues. Here the CDR3 reads CASSQDRWGASPLHF. The CDR3 DNA is TGCGCCAGCAGCCAAGATCGGTGGGGTGCTTCACCCCTCCACTTT.

This clonotype was detected a few times. The V call is TRBV25-1, the J call TRBJ1-1; TRBD1 is a possible D gene (5 bases). CDR1 and CDR2 (germline): MGHDK, SYGVNS. The CDR3 contains 12 residues. With 6 bases removed from V and 10 bases from J, the gap between germline ends came to 15 bases. The CDR3 spells CASRRDPGGAFF. The CDR3 nucleotides read TGTGCCAGCAGAAGGGACCCTGGGGGAGCTTTCTTT.

The CDR3 sequence is CATSDGTSGETQYF. The DNA for the CDR3 is TGTGCCACCAGTGATGGGACTAGTGGTGAGACCCAGTACTTC. The rearrangement uses TRBV24-1 and TRBJ2-5; 8 nucleotides match TRBD2. Germline values: CDR1 KGHDR, CDR2 SFDVKD. V gave up 3 bases and J gave up 5 bases; unmatched junction bases: 4. The CDR3 totals 14 residues.

The chain joins TRBV3-1 to TRBJ2-5, with 8 bases aligning to TRBD2. The CDR3 contains 16 residues. The V segment lost 4 bases and the J segment 1 base; nucleotides outside the gene matches: 8. Germline V gene sequence: CDR1 LGHDT, CDR2 YNNKEL (reference sequence). Here the CDR3 reads CASSLGPGLGQETQYF. Here the CDR3 DNA reads TGTGCCAGCAGCCTCGGTCCGGGACTAGGCCAAGAGACCCAGTACTTC.

This clonotype was seen at least ten times. The rearrangement links TRBV12-3 or TRBV12-4 to TRBJ2-7; D unclear. V dropped 2 bases and J dropped 2 bases, with 7 bases sitting between them. The length of the CDR3 is 13 residues. CDR3 protein: CASSLSEAYEQYF. DNA of the CDR3: TGTGCCAGCAGTTTATCAGAGGCCTACGAGCAGTACTTC.

This clonotype was observed a handful of times. This sequence joins TRBV20-1 and TRBJ1-1; D remains unclear. There are 13 residues in the CDR3. Between the trimmed V and J ends, which lost 3 bases and 6 bases, there was a span of 14 bases. Looked up from germline, CDR1 is DFQATT and CDR2 is SNEGSKA (reference sequence). CDR3 sequence: CSASRSGIPEAFF. The CDR3 DNA is TGCAGTGCTAGTCGGTCCGGTATCCCTGAAGCTTTCTTT.